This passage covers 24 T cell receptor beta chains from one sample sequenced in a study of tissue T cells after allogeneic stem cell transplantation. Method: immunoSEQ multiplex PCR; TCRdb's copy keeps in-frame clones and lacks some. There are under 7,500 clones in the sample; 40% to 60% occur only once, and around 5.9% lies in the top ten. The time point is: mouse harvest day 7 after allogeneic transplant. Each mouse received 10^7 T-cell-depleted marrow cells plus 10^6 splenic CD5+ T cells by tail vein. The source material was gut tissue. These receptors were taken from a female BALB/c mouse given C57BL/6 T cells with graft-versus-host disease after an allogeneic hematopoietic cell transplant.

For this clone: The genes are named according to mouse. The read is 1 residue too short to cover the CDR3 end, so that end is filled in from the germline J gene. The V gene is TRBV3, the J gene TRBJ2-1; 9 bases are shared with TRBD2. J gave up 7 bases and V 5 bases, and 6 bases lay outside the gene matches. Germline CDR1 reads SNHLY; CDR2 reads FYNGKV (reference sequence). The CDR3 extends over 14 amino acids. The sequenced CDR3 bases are TGTGCCAGCAGCGTCCACTGGGGGGAGGCTGAGCAGTTC. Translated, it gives CASSVHWGEAEQF. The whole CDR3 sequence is CASSVHWGEAEQFF.

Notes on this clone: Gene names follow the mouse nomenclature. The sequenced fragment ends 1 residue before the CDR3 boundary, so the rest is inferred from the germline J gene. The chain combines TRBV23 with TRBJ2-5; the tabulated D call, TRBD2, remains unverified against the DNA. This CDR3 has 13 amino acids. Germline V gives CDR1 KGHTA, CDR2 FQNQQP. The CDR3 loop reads CSSSSGGAYTQYF. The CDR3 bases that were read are TGCTCCAGCAGTTCTGGGGGGGCTTACACCCAGTAC. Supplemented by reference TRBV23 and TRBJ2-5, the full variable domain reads DAAVTQKPRYLIKMKGQEAEMKCIPEKGHTAVFWYQQKQSKELKFLIYFQNQQPLDQIDMVKERFSAVCPSSSLCSLGIRTCEAEDSALYLCSSSSGGAYTQYFGPGTRLLVL.

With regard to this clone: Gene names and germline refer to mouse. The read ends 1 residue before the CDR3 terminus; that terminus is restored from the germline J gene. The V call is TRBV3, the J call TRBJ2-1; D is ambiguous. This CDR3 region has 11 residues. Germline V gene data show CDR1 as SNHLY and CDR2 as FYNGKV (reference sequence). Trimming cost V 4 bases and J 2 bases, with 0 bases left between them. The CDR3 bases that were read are TGTGCCAGCAGCTACTATGCTGAGCAGTTC. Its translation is CASSYYAEQF. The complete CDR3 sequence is CASSYYAEQFF.

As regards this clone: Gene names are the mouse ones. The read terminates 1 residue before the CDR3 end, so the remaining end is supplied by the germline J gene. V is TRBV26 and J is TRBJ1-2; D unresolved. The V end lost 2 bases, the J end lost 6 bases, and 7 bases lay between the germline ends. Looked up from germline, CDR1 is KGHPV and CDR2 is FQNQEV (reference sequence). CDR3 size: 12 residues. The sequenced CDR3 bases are TGTGCCAGCAGTCTGGTGGGCCCCGACTACACC. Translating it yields CASSLVGPDYT. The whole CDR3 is CASSLVGPDYTF.

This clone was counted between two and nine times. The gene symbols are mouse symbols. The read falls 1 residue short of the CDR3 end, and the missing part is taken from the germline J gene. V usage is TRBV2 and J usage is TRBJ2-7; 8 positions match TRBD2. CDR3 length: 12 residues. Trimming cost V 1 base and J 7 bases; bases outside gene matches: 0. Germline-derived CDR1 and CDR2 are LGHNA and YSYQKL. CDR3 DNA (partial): TGTGCCAGCAGCCAAGGGGGGGGCGAACAGTAC. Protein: CASSQGGGEQY. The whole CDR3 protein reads CASSQGGGEQYF.

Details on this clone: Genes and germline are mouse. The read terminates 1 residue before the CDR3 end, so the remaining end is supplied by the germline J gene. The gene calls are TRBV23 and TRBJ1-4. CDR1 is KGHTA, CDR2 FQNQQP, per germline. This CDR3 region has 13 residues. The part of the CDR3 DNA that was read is TGCTCCAGCAGTCAAGCATACAACGAAAGATTATTT. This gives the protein CSSSQAYNERLF. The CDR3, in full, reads CSSSQAYNERLFF.

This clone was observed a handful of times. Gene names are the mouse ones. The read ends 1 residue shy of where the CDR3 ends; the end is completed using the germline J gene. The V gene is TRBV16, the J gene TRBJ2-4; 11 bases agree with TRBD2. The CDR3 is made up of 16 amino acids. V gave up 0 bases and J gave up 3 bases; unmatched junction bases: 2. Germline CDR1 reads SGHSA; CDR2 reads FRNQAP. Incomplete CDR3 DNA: TGTGCAAGCAGCTTAGAACTGGGGGGGCGCCAAAACACCTTGTAC. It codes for CASSLELGGRQNTLY. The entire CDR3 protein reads CASSLELGGRQNTLYF.

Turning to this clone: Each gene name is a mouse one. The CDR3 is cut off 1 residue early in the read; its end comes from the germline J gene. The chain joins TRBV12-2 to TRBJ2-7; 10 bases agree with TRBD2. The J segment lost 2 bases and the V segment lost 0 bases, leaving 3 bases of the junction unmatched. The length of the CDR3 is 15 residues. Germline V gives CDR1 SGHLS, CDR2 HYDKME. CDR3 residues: CASSLPGLGTYEQYF. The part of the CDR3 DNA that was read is TGTGCCAGCTCTCTCCCGGGACTGGGGACCTATGAACAGTAC.

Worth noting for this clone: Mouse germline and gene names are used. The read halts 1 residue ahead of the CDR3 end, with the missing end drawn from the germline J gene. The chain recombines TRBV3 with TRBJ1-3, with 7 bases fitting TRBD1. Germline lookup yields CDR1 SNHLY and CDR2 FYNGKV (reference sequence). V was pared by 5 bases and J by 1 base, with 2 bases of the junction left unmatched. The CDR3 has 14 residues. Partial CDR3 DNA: TGTGCCAGCAGCCAACAGGGGTCTGGAAATACGCTCTAT. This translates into CASSQQGSGNTLY. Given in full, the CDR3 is CASSQQGSGNTLYF.

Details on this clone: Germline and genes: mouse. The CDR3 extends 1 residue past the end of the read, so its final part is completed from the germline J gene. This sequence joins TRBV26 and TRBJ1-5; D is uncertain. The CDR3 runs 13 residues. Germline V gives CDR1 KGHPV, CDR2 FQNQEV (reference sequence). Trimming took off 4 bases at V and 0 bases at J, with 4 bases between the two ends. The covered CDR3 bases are TGTGCCAGCAGTCGTGGTAACAACCAGGCTCCGCTT. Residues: CASSRGNNQAPL. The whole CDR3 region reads CASSRGNNQAPLF.

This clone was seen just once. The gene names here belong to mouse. The CDR3 DNA, read in part, is TGTGGTGCTAGGGGACACCAAGACACCCAGTAC. Translating it yields CGARGHQDTQY. The CDR3 as a whole reads CGARGHQDTQYF. The chain has TRBV20 and TRBJ2-5; D gene unclear. Sequencing ends 1 residue short of the CDR3 end; the germline J gene provides the rest. The CDR3 runs to 12 residues. CDR1 GFQATS and CDR2 STVNSAI come from the germline V gene. Trimming took off 1 base at V and 1 base at J, with 3 bases between the two ends.

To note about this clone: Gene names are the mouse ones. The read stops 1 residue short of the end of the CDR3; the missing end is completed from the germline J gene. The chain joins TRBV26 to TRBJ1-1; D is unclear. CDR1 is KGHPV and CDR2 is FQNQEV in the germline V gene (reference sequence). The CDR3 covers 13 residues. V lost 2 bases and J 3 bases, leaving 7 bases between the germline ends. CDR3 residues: CASSLQRDTEVFF. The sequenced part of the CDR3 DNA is TGTGCCAGCAGTCTGCAACGGGACACAGAAGTCTTC.

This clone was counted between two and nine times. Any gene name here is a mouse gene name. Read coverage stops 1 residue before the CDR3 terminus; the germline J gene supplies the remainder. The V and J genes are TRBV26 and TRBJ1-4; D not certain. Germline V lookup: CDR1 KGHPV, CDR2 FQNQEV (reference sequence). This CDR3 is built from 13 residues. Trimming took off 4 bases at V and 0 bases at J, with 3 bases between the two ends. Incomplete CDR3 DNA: TGTGCCAGCAGTCAGTTTTCCAACGAAAGATTATTT. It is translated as CASSQFSNERLF. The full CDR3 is CASSQFSNERLFF.

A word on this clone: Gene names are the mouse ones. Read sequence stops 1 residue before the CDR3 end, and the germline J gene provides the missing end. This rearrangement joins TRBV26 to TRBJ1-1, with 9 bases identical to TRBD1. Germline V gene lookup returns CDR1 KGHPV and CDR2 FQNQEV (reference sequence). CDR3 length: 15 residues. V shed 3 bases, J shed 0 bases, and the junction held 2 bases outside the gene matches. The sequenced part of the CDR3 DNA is TGTGCCAGCAGTCTACAGGGGGCTGCAAACACAGAAGTCTTC. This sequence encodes CASSLQGAANTEVF. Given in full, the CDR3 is CASSLQGAANTEVFF. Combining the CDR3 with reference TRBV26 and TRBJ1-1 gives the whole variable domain NSKVIQTPRYLVKGQGQKAKMRCIPEKGHPVVFWYQQNKNNEFKFLINFQNQEVLQQIDMTEKRFSAECPSNSPCSLEIQSSEAGDSALYLCASSLQGAANTEVFFGKGTRLTVV.

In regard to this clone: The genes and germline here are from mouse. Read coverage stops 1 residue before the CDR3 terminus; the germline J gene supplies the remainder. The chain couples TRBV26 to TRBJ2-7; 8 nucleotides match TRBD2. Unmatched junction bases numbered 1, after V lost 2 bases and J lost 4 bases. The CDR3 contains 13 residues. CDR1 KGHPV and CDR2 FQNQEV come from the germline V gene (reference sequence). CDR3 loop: CASSLNWGYEQYF. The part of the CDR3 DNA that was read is TGTGCCAGCAGTCTGAACTGGGGGTATGAACAGTAC.

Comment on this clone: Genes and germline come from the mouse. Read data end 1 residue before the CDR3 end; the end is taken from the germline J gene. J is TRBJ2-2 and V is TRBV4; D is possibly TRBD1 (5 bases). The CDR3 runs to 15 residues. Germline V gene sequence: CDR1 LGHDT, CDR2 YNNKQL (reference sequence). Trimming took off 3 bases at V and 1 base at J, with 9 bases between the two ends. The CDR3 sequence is CASSYTDINTGQLYF. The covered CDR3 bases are TGTGCCAGCAGCTATACGGACATAAACACCGGGCAGCTCTAC.

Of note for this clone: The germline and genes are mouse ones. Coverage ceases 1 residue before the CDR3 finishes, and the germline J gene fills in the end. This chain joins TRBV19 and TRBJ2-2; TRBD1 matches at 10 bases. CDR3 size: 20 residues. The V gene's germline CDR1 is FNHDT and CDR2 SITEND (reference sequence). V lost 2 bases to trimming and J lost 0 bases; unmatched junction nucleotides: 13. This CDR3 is CASSMEDRGSLFANTGQLYF. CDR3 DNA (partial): TGTGCCAGCAGTATGGAGGACAGGGGGTCCCTGTTTGCAAACACCGGGCAGCTCTAC.

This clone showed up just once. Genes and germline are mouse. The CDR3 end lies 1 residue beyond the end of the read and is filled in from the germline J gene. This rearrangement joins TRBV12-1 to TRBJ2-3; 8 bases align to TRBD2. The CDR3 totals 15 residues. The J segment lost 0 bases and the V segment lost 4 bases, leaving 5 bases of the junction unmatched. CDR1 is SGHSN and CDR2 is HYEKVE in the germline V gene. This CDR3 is CASSRTGSSAETLYF. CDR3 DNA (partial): TGTGCCAGCTCGCGGACTGGGAGTAGTGCAGAAACGCTGTAT.

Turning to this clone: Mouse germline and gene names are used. Incomplete CDR3 DNA: TGTGCCAGCAGCCGGATGATTTCCAACGAAAGATTATTT. It yields the protein CASSRMISNERLF. The full CDR3 sequence reads CASSRMISNERLFF. The chain is built from TRBV4 and TRBJ1-4; D uncertain. The observed sequence ends 1 residue before the CDR3 terminus, with the missing tail filled in from the germline J gene. The V gene's germline CDR1 is LGHDT and CDR2 YNNKQL (reference sequence). V was cut by 5 bases and J by 0 bases, with 7 bases left in between. This CDR3 region has 14 residues.

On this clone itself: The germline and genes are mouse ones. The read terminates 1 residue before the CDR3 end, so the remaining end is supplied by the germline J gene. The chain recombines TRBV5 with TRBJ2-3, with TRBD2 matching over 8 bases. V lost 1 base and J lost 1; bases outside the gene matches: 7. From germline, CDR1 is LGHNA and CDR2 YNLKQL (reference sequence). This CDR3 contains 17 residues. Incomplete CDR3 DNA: TGTGCCAGCAGCCAAGTCCTCGTTGGGGGGGGTGCAGAAACGCTGTAT. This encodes CASSQVLVGGGAETLY. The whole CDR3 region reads CASSQVLVGGGAETLYF.

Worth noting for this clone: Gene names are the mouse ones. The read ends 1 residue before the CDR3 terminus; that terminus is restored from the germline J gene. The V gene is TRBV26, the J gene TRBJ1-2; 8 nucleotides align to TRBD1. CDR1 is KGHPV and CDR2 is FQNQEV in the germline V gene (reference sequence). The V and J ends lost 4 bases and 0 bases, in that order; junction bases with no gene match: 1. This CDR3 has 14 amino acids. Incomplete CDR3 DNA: TGTGCCAGCAGTCGACAGGGGACAAACTCCGACTACACC. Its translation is CASSRQGTNSDYT. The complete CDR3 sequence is CASSRQGTNSDYTF.

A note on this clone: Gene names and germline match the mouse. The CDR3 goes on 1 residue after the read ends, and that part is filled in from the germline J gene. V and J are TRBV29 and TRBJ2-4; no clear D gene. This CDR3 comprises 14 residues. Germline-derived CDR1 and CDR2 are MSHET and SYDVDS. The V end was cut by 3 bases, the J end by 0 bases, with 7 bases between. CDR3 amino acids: CASSFPGSQNTLYF. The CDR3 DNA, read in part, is TGTGCTAGCAGTTTTCCAGGTAGTCAAAACACCTTGTAC.

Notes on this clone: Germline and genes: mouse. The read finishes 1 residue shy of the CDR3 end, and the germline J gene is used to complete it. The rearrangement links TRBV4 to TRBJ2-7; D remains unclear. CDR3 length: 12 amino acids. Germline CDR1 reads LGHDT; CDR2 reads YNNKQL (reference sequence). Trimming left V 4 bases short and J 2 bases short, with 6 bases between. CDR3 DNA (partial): TGTGCCAGCAGCTCCGGGGCCTATGAACAGTAC. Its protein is CASSSGAYEQY. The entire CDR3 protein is CASSSGAYEQYF.

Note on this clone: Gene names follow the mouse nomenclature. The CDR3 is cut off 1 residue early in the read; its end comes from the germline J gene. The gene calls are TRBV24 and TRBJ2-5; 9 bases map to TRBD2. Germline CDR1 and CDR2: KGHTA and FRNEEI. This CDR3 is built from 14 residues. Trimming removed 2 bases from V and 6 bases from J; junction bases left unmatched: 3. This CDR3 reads CASSLHWGVDTQYF. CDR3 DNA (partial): TGTGCCAGCAGTCTGCACTGGGGGGTGGACACCCAGTAC.